These 16 T cell receptor beta chains came from one sample sequenced in a study of early T cells in non-severe SARS-CoV-2 infection. TCRdb re-analysed the 5' RACE reads in MiXCR, keeping a single row per CDR3 protein. The table records 25,000 to 30,000 distinct CDR3 sequences, approximately 6.4% of them present only once. Here the sequenced sample was whole blood, taken at baseline. Source of these receptors: an adult who was a healthcare worker with PCR-confirmed SARS-CoV-2 infection or an uninfected control (not recorded which).

The table lists this clonotype with many counts. J is TRBJ1-6 and V is TRBV18, with a possible D match to TRBD1 (5 bases). From germline, CDR1 is KGHSH and CDR2 LQKENI. The CDR3 contains 13 residues. Trimming stripped 0 bases from V and 12 bases from J, with 9 bases between. The CDR3 region is CASSPPERGPLHF. The CDR3 region has the DNA TGTGCCAGCTCACCACCGGAGAGGGGACCCCTCCACTTT.

This clonotype has at least ten counts. The chain employs TRBV20-1 and TRBJ2-5, with TRBD2 as a possible D gene (5 bases). Looked up from germline, CDR1 is DFQATT and CDR2 is SNEGSKA (reference sequence). Trimming took off 0 bases at V and 2 bases at J, with 16 bases between the two ends. CDR3 length: 16 residues. The DNA of the CDR3 is TGCAGTGCTAGAGATGAGGGCGAGTCCGCTCAAGAGACCCAGTACTTC. Protein product: CSARDEGESAQETQYF.

The chain links TRBV20-1 to TRBJ1-2; 9 nucleotides line up with TRBD1. The CDR3 totals 14 residues. Trimming cost V 1 base and J 6 bases; bases outside gene matches: 6. CDR1 and CDR2 (germline): DFQATT, SNEGSKA (reference sequence). The DNA of the CDR3 is TGCAGTGCTAGAGTGACACAGGGGGCGGATGGCTACACCTTC. This sequence encodes CSARVTQGADGYTF.

This clonotype was picked up a small number of times. The chain combines TRBV6-5 with TRBJ2-2; D is unresolved. Looked up from germline, CDR1 is MNHEY and CDR2 is SVGAGI. There are 16 residues in the CDR3. Trimming shortened V by 6 bases and J by 2 bases, and 16 bases separated the two germline ends. Here the CDR3 DNA reads TGTGCCAGCAGCCCAACCTACACTATAAACACCGGGGAGCTGTTTTTT. This gives the protein CASSPTYTINTGELFF.

This clonotype has ten or more counts. The chain carries TRBV6-2 or TRBV6-3 and TRBJ1-5; 7 bases are a match to TRBD1. This CDR3 has 13 residues. CDR1 MNHEY and CDR2 SVGEGT come from the germline V gene. Unmatched junction bases numbered 6, after V lost 7 bases and J lost 6 bases. CDR3 nucleotides: TGTGCCAGCACCCTGACAGGGCTTCAGCCCCAGCATTTT. This gives the protein CASTLTGLQPQHF.

This clonotype was seen many times. This chain links TRBV5-1 with TRBJ2-1; 7 nucleotides line up with TRBD1. Germline lookup yields CDR1 SGHRS and CDR2 YFSETQ. The CDR3 consists of 15 residues. V gave up 2 bases and J gave up 7 bases; unmatched junction bases: 9. Here the CDR3 reads CASSFRTGQNNEQFF. CDR3 nucleotides: TGCGCCAGCAGCTTCCGGACAGGCCAAAATAATGAGCAGTTCTTC.

This clonotype was found a few times. V gene TRBV24-1 combines with J gene TRBJ2-1, with D unclear. Trimming removed 4 bases from V and 3 bases from J, with 12 bases in between. This CDR3 contains 15 residues. Germline V CDR1 and CDR2: KGHDR, SFDVKD. CDR3 nucleotide sequence: TGTGCCACCAGTGACCCTCGTCTTATCTACAATGAGCAGTTCTTC. This sequence encodes CATSDPRLIYNEQFF.

This clonotype was counted many times. This rearrangement joins TRBV18 to TRBJ2-7, with 13 nucleotides matching TRBD2. The V gene's germline CDR1 is KGHSH and CDR2 LQKENI. The CDR3 sequence is 15 residues long. V trimming: 2 bases; J trimming: 3 bases; junction bases outside the gene matches: 1. The CDR3 protein is CASSPGLAGDYEQYF. In DNA form, the CDR3 reads TGTGCCAGCTCACCAGGACTAGCGGGAGACTACGAGCAGTACTTC.

This clonotype has a count of ten or more. The genes are TRBV11-3 and TRBJ2-1; either TRBD1 or TRBD2 may supply D (5 bases each). CDR3 size: 18 residues. Germline-derived CDR1 and CDR2 are SGHNT and YENEEA. V was cut by 2 bases and J by 0 bases, with 17 bases left in between. The CDR3 DNA reads TGTGCCAGCAGCTTAAGTATGGTCGGGACCCGCTCCTACAATGAGCAGTTCTTC. This gives the protein CASSLSMVGTRSYNEQFF.

This clonotype was recorded at least ten times. The rearrangement links TRBV7-3 to TRBJ2-3; 9 positions match TRBD2. The CDR3 extends over 15 amino acids. Germline values: CDR1 SGHTA, CDR2 FQGTGA. V lost 4 bases to trimming and J lost 6 bases; unmatched junction nucleotides: 8. The CDR3 loop reads CASSSSGGKWDTQYF. CDR3 DNA sequence: TGTGCCAGCAGCTCAAGCGGGGGGAAGTGGGATACGCAGTATTTT.

This clonotype was counted a few times. The rearrangement uses TRBV25-1 and TRBJ2-4, with 7 bases lining up with TRBD2. This CDR3 comprises 17 residues. With V trimmed by 7 bases and J by 3 bases, 15 bases remained unmatched. Looked up from germline, CDR1 is MGHDK and CDR2 is SYGVNS. CDR3 residues: CASTGKIGGSGKNIQYF. The DNA of the CDR3 is TGTGCCAGCACAGGAAAGATCGGCGGGAGTGGCAAAAACATTCAGTACTTC.

In its sample, this clonotype was seen a few times. This sequence joins TRBV6-1 and TRBJ1-1, with D possibly matching TRBD1 (5 bases). The germline V and J ends were trimmed by 2 bases and 0 bases, with 10 bases remaining between them. The CDR3 is 15 residues long. Germline V gives CDR1 MNHNS, CDR2 SASEGT. CDR3 sequence reads: CASSEFGGVNTEAFF. The CDR3 nucleotides are TGTGCCAGCAGTGAATTTGGGGGGGTGAACACTGAAGCTTTCTTT.

This clonotype was counted many times. The rearrangement uses TRBV6-2 or TRBV6-3 and TRBJ1-5, with 9 positions matching TRBD1. This CDR3 is 14 amino acids long. Germline V lookup: CDR1 MNHEY, CDR2 SVGEGT. V trimming: 6 bases; J trimming: 2 bases; junction bases outside the gene matches: 2. The CDR3 loop is CASRRTGGNQPQHF. The CDR3 DNA is TGTGCCAGCAGGCGGACAGGGGGCAATCAGCCCCAGCATTTT.

This clonotype was seen only a few times. DNA of the CDR3: TGTGCCAGTCGTGCAGGACTAGCGGACACCGGGGAGCTGTTTTTT. It yields the protein CASRAGLADTGELFF. The rearrangement uses TRBV6-1 and TRBJ2-2; 10 bases map to TRBD2. The length of the CDR3 is 15 residues. Looked up from germline, CDR1 is MNHNS and CDR2 is SASEGT. J lost 3 bases, V lost 9 bases, and 7 bases had no gene match.

This clonotype has ten or more counts. In nucleotides, the CDR3 is TGCAGTGCTGCTGCCGGGACAGCGTCGGGATATACGCAGTATTTT. Translated, it gives CSAAAGTASGYTQYF. The chain links TRBV20-1 to TRBJ2-3, with 7 bases fitting TRBD1. The CDR3 extends over 15 amino acids. Trimming cost V 5 bases and J 7 bases; bases outside gene matches: 15. Germline CDR1 reads DFQATT; CDR2 reads SNEGSKA (reference sequence).

Ten or more counts support this clonotype. The J gene is TRBJ1-1, the V gene TRBV20-1; D perhaps matches TRBD1 (5 bases). CDR1 and CDR2 from the germline V gene are DFQATT and SNEGSKA (reference sequence). The length of the CDR3 is 14 residues. The V and J ends lost 3 bases and 1 base respectively, with 12 bases between them. The CDR3 sequence: CSASRGPGNTEAFF. Written as DNA, the CDR3 is TGCAGTGCTAGTAGGGGCCCGGGGAACACTGAAGCTTTCTTT.